These 5 T cell receptor beta chains were sequenced from one sample in a study of cytomegalovirus exposure and HLA in healthy donors (dated by TCRdb to about 2017). Libraries were constructed by the immunoSEQ multiplex PCR assay. For the multiplex PCR, a mixture combining 60 forward primers for TCR Vbeta segments and 13 reverse primers for TCR Jbeta segments was used. The source is immuneACCESS, and TCRdb retained only in-frame sequences with V and J called. Part of the clones is not carried over; for the studies checked, unresolved V genes explain less than half of this, and the remainder is unexplained. A total of 80,000 to 95,000 clones appear in this sample, about four fifths of them only once. Under 2% of the sample is taken by the ten largest. The sample consisted of PBMCs. These receptors were taken from a woman in her twenties or thirties in good health and CMV-seronegative.

V usage is TRBV6-1 and J usage is TRBJ1-5; tentative D call: TRBD1 (6 bases). Germline CDR1 and CDR2: MNHNS and SASEGT. The CDR3 covers 12 residues. V was cut by 8 bases and J by 5 bases, with 10 bases left in between. The CDR3 sequence: CASWTVDQPQHF. In DNA, the CDR3 is TGTGCCAGCTGGACAGTAGATCAGCCCCAGCATTTT.

The V and J genes are TRBV21-1 and TRBJ2-7; the table's D call TRBD2 went unverified against the DNA. TRBV21-1 is assigned pseudogene status. There are 15 residues in the CDR3. CDR3 protein: CASSKSKREGTEQYF. The CDR3, as DNA: TGTGCCAGCAGCAAAAGCAAGCGGGAGGGCACCGAGCAGTACTTC.

V and J are TRBV14 and TRBJ2-5, with a weak D call TRBD1 (5 bases). V was cut by 1 base and J by 5 bases, with 11 bases left in between. In germline, CDR1 is SGHDN, CDR2 FVKESK. The CDR3 extends over 14 amino acids. CDR3 sequence reads: CASSQVGRLETQYF. As DNA, the CDR3 is TGTGCCAGCAGCCAAGTGGGGCGTTTGGAGACCCAGTACTTC.

V gene TRBV9 combines with J gene TRBJ2-2; TRBD2 aligns across 9 bases. The CDR3 extends over 14 amino acids. J gave up 4 bases and V 3 bases, and 1 base lay outside the gene matches. Per germline, CDR1 SGDLS and CDR2 YYNGEE. The CDR3 loop is CASSATSGTGELFF. CDR3 coding DNA: TGTGCCAGCAGCGCGACTAGCGGCACCGGGGAGCTGTTTTTT. Filled out from reference TRBV9 and TRBJ2-2, the complete variable domain reads DSGVTQTPKHLITATGQRVTLRCSPRSGDLSVYWYQQSLDQGLQFLIQYYNGEERAKGNILERFSAQQFPDLHSELNLSSLELGDSALYFCASSATSGTGELFFGEGSRLTVL.

The chain is built from TRBV6-5 and TRBJ2-7; TRBD2 matches at 9 bases. Germline CDR1 MNHEY, CDR2 SVGAGI. The CDR3 has 16 amino acids. The trim removed 0 bases at V and 4 bases at J, leaving 7 bases unmatched. Here the CDR3 DNA reads TGTGCCAGCAGTTACTCTAGCGGGAGTCGATCATACGAGCAGTACTTC. Translation: CASSYSSGSRSYEQYF.